These 8 T cell receptor beta chains originate from one sample sequenced in a study of human T cells and chemical hapten exposure. Time point reported: patch test 2, 6 weeks after DPC sensitization. Specified treatment: therapeutic diphenylcyclopropenone sensitization with weekly scalp DPC. Using its own MiXCR run on the RACE reads, TCRdb lists one record per CDR3 protein. The profile shows some 96,000 distinct CDR3 sequences, 9% to 9.5% of them singletons. Sequenced here: whole blood, sampled in connection with sensitization to the hapten diphenylcyclopropenone (DPC). Source of these receptors: a woman in her 40s with alopecia areata. Some clones in this sample may be carry-over from other donors' samples.

This clonotype has only a few counts. The chain is built from TRBV3-1 and TRBJ1-1; TRBD1 is a possible D gene (5 bases). CDR1 and CDR2 from the germline V gene are LGHDT and YNNKEL (reference sequence). The CDR3 totals 13 residues. Trimming cost V 5 bases and J 3 bases, with 10 bases left between them. In DNA form, the CDR3 reads TGTGCCAGCAGCACAGGAGCAGACACTGAAGCTTTCTTT. It yields the protein CASSTGADTEAFF.

This clonotype was seen at least ten times. The rearrangement links TRBV12-3 or TRBV12-4 to TRBJ2-1, with D unclear. Trimming stripped 6 bases from V and 2 bases from J, with 14 bases between. This CDR3 is built from 15 residues. Here the CDR3 reads CASSQSPAPYNEQFF. CDR3 coding DNA: TGTGCCAGCAGCCAAAGTCCCGCGCCCTACAATGAGCAGTTCTTC.

This clonotype was observed a few times. The rearrangement uses TRBV9 and TRBJ2-1; D may be TRBD1 (6 bases). From germline, CDR1 is SGDLS and CDR2 YYNGEE. The CDR3 covers 14 residues. V lost 4 bases to trimming and J lost 9 bases, with 17 bases between them. DNA for the CDR3: TGTGCCAGCAGCCCCCAGGGGATAGCCAGTGAGCAGTTCTTC. Its translation is CASSPQGIASEQFF.

In this sample, this clonotype turned up many times. The gene calls are TRBV7-8 and TRBJ2-1, with D perhaps matching TRBD2 (6 bases). Germline lookup yields CDR1 SGHVS and CDR2 FQNEAQ. CDR3 length: 15 amino acids. V lost 1 base to trimming and J lost 7 bases, with 14 bases between them. The CDR3 is CASSLGWRGKNEQFF. The CDR3 nucleotides are TGTGCCAGCAGCTTAGGTTGGAGGGGAAAAAATGAGCAGTTCTTC.

This clonotype was seen repeatedly, ten times or more. The rearrangement uses TRBV5-1 and TRBJ1-1; 7 nucleotides match TRBD1. CDR3 size: 14 residues. V lost 0 bases to trimming and J lost 10 bases; unmatched junction nucleotides: 9. Germline loops: CDR1 SGHRS, CDR2 YFSETQ. CDR3 protein: CASSLGDRVIPAFF. Here the CDR3 DNA reads TGCGCCAGCAGCTTGGGCGACAGGGTTATACCAGCTTTCTTT.

This clonotype was recorded many times. The V and J genes are TRBV5-5 and TRBJ2-6; no reliable D call. V lost 0 bases and J lost 0, with 10 bases in between. The CDR3 totals 17 residues. CDR1 and CDR2 (germline): SGHKS, YYEKEE (reference sequence). In DNA form, the CDR3 reads TGTGCCAGCAGCTTGGACAGTTTGCCCTCTGGGGCCAACGTCCTGACTTTC. This encodes CASSLDSLPSGANVLTF.

This clonotype was observed at least ten times. The chain carries TRBV29-1 and TRBJ2-7; TRBD2 matches at 10 bases. Germline loops: CDR1 SQVTM, CDR2 ANQGSEA. The trim removed 6 bases at V and 2 bases at J, leaving 13 bases unmatched. The CDR3 totals 16 residues. The CDR3 nucleotides are TGCAGCGTGCGGGGGCCTAGCGGGAGTAAGACCTACGAGCAGTACTTC. Its translation is CSVRGPSGSKTYEQYF.

This clonotype was recorded many times. The chain recombines TRBV20-1 with TRBJ2-1; D call uncertain. V lost 6 bases and J 9 bases, leaving 15 bases between the germline ends. The length of the CDR3 is 12 residues. Germline loops: CDR1 DFQATT, CDR2 SNEGSKA (reference sequence). This chain's CDR3 is CSAPAINSEQFF. CDR3 coding DNA: TGCAGTGCCCCTGCCATCAACAGTGAGCAGTTCTTC.